This T cell receptor beta chain came from a study of T-cell reconstitution after alpha-beta-depleted transplantation in children. The TCRbeta library was prepared with unique molecular identifiers. TCRdb ran MiXCR on the PCR reads and lists one entry per CDR3 protein. This sample yields 500,000 to 750,000 distinct CDR3 sequences, of which 27% are seen a single time; approximately 39% belongs to the top ten. V was pared by 2 bases and J by 0 bases, with 17 bases between. There are 18 residues in the CDR3. In regard to this clonotype: What it binds is not known.

Study-wide results and caveats: In patients about two months after transplant, alpha-beta T cells reportedly arose from several hundred expanded graft clones. Most T-cell counts and diversity one year after the transplant came from T cells that were newly produced.

The rearrangement joins TRBV12-3 or TRBV12-4 to TRBJ2-1; D ambiguous. The sequenced sample was PBMCs, obtained before TCRalphabeta/CD19-depleted stem cell transplant. The sequence came from a boy less than two years old with Wiskott-Aldrich syndrome, due to receive a stem cell transplant. In DNA, the CDR3 is TGTGCCAGCAGTTTATTGGGCGGTGCCCGAAGCTCCTACAATGAGCAGTTCTTC. Its protein product is CASSLLGGARSSYNEQFF.